This T cell receptor beta chain was sequenced for a study of T cell responses to AZD1222 COVID-19 vaccine. For the study at large: Some second doses came at about 4 weeks and others at about 12 weeks; these were pooled.

Produced via immunoSEQ multiplex PCR; TCRdb's table is partial and in-frame only. This table holds around 150,000 clones, approximately 90% found once. J gave up 2 bases and V 5 bases, and 5 bases lay outside the gene matches. Germline V gene data show CDR1 as SEHNR and CDR2 as FQNEAQ (reference sequence). The CDR3 is 15 amino acids. Study-level points and caveats: Clonal diversity may have been underestimated in mostly white British donors. Dominant CD4 TCR responses targeted spike regions 160-218 and 743-854. Two AZD1222 doses significantly raised spike-specific TCR breadth and depth over controls.

In regard to this clone: No antigen is known for it.

The J gene is TRBJ2-1, the V gene TRBV7-9, with 8 bases aligning to TRBD2. The sample in question was peripheral blood, obtained on day 0 of AZD1222 vaccination. This TCR came from an adult in good health. This CDR3 reads CASSASGSPYNEQFF. The DNA of the CDR3 is TGTGCCAGCAGCGCGAGCGGGAGCCCCTACAATGAGCAGTTCTTC. The complete variable domain, with remaining parts taken from reference TRBV7-9 and TRBJ2-1, reads DTGVSQNPRHKITKRGQNVTFRCDPISEHNRLYWYRQTLGQGPEFLTYFQNEAQLEKSRLLSDRFSAERPKGSFSTLEIQRTEQGDSAMYLCASSASGSPYNEQFFGPGTRLTVL.